A selection of T cell receptor beta chains follows, all from one sample in a study of cytomegalovirus exposure and HLA in healthy donors. Produced via immunoSEQ multiplex PCR; TCRdb's table is partial and in-frame only. The repertoire consists of around 150,000 clones, with 75% to 80% occurring once and the leading ten covering just under 1%. Sequences were obtained from PBMCs. Every receptor here comes from a woman in her 50s in good health and CMV-seropositive. Both conserved end residues are part of each CDR3. Fields, in order: D gene, clone size, V gene, J gene, CDR3 DNA, CDR3 protein. A D gene is named only where the DNA matches it firmly. Size is stated for part of the rows, as once, few or many counts, or as a class when the clone is expanded.

d_call: TRBD1
clone_size: -
v_call: TRBV6-7
j_call: TRBJ2-6
cdr3_nt: TGTGCCAGCAGGCCGACAGGGAGTCACTCTGGGGCCAACGTCCTGACTTTC
cdr3_aa: CASRPTGSHSGANVLTF

d_call: TRBD1
clone_size: -
v_call: TRBV7-9
j_call: TRBJ1-1
cdr3_nt: TGTGCCAGCAGCGCCGCCAGCTTAAGGACAGGGAGGACTGAAGCTTTCTTT
cdr3_aa: CASSAASLRTGRTEAFF

d_call: TRBD2
clone_size: few
v_call: TRBV28
j_call: TRBJ2-7
cdr3_nt: TGTGCCTCGGGAGGGATTACCTACGAGCAGTACTTC
cdr3_aa: CASGGITYEQYF

d_call: -
clone_size: -
v_call: TRBV28
j_call: TRBJ2-2
cdr3_nt: TGTGCCAGCAGTTTAAGGGGCGCCGGGGAGCTGTTTTTT
cdr3_aa: CASSLRGAGELFF

d_call: TRBD1
clone_size: -
v_call: TRBV6-5
j_call: TRBJ1-1
cdr3_nt: TGTGCCAGCAGACGGTTGGACAGGGAGAGGACTGAAGCTTTCTTT
cdr3_aa: CASRRLDRERTEAFF

d_call: TRBD2
clone_size: once
v_call: TRBV15
j_call: TRBJ2-1
cdr3_nt: TGTGCCACCAGCAGAGATCTGGCGGGAGGGCTCGGTGAGCAGTTCTTC
cdr3_aa: CATSRDLAGGLGEQFF

d_call: -
clone_size: -
v_call: TRBV7-9
j_call: TRBJ1-6
cdr3_nt: TGTGCCAGCAGCTTAGGTTCCGGTTCACCCCTCCACTTT
cdr3_aa: CASSLGSGSPLHF

d_call: -
clone_size: -
v_call: TRBV6-1
j_call: TRBJ1-3
cdr3_nt: TGTGCCAGCAGTGACCGTAACAGGAAGATTGGAAACACCATATATTTT
cdr3_aa: CASSDRNRKIGNTIYF

d_call: TRBD1
clone_size: -
v_call: TRBV7-6
j_call: TRBJ1-6
cdr3_nt: TGTGCCAGCAGCGGACAGGGGTTTCGGGGGAATTCACCCCTCCACTTT
cdr3_aa: CASSGQGFRGNSPLHF

d_call: TRBD1
clone_size: -
v_call: TRBV5-1
j_call: TRBJ1-2
cdr3_nt: TGCGCCAGCAGCCCGCAGGGGGATTGGTATGGCTACACCTTC
cdr3_aa: CASSPQGDWYGYTF

d_call: TRBD1
clone_size: -
v_call: TRBV9
j_call: TRBJ2-7
cdr3_nt: TGTGCCAGCAGCGTAGGGGACAGGGGGACCTACGAGCAGTACTTC
cdr3_aa: CASSVGDRGTYEQYF

d_call: TRBD1
clone_size: -
v_call: TRBV19
j_call: TRBJ2-3
cdr3_nt: TGTGCCAGTAGTTCGCGGACAGGGGGCTTGGATACGCAGTATTTT
cdr3_aa: CASSSRTGGLDTQYF

d_call: TRBD2
clone_size: -
v_call: TRBV7-9
j_call: TRBJ2-7
cdr3_nt: TGTGCCAGCAGCCGCAGGGGACTAGGAAGCTACGAGCAGTACTTC
cdr3_aa: CASSRRGLGSYEQYF

d_call: -
clone_size: -
v_call: TRBV12-5
j_call: TRBJ1-1
cdr3_nt: TGTGCTAGTGGGTGGGGGACAACTGAAGCTTTCTTT
cdr3_aa: CASGWGTTEAFF

d_call: -
clone_size: -
v_call: TRBV5-1
j_call: TRBJ2-1
cdr3_nt: TGCGCCAGCAGCTTGGCAGGCGACAATGAGCAGTTCTTC
cdr3_aa: CASSLAGDNEQFF

d_call: TRBD1
clone_size: -
v_call: TRBV9
j_call: TRBJ1-2
cdr3_nt: TGTGCCAGCAGCGTAGAGGGACAGACCCACTATGGCTACACCTTC
cdr3_aa: CASSVEGQTHYGYTF

d_call: TRBD1
clone_size: few
v_call: TRBV25-1
j_call: TRBJ1-1
cdr3_nt: TGTGCCAGCAGGAAACAGGGGGCCTATGAAGCTTTCTTT
cdr3_aa: CASRKQGAYEAFF

d_call: -
clone_size: -
v_call: TRBV23-1
j_call: TRBJ2-7
cdr3_nt: TGCGCCAGCAGTCAAACCCGAACAGGACCTTACTACGAGCAGTACTTC
cdr3_aa: CASSQTRTGPYYEQYF

d_call: -
clone_size: -
v_call: TRBV7-2
j_call: TRBJ2-7
cdr3_nt: TGTGCCAGCAGCTTGGCCGGACTGTACGAGCAGTACTTC
cdr3_aa: CASSLAGLYEQYF

d_call: -
clone_size: few
v_call: TRBV6-6
j_call: TRBJ1-1
cdr3_nt: TGTGCCAGCAGTTTTCGACGGGAGAACACTGAAGCTTTCTTT
cdr3_aa: CASSFRRENTEAFF

d_call: -
clone_size: -
v_call: TRBV9
j_call: TRBJ2-3
cdr3_nt: TGTGCCAGCAGCGTAGGAGTACTAGTGACAGATACGCAGTATTTT
cdr3_aa: CASSVGVLVTDTQYF

d_call: -
clone_size: once
v_call: TRBV5-5
j_call: TRBJ2-7
cdr3_nt: TGTGCCAGCAGCTTGTCGGGGTACGAGCAGTACTTC
cdr3_aa: CASSLSGYEQYF

d_call: -
clone_size: -
v_call: TRBV5-1
j_call: TRBJ2-5
cdr3_nt: TGCGCCAGCAGCCCTGGGGGGAATACACAAGAGACCCAGTACTTC
cdr3_aa: CASSPGGNTQETQYF

d_call: TRBD2
clone_size: -
v_call: TRBV7-6
j_call: TRBJ2-7
cdr3_nt: TGTGCCAGCAGCTTAGACGGAGCGGGAACCTACGAGCAGTACTTC
cdr3_aa: CASSLDGAGTYEQYF

d_call: TRBD1
clone_size: -
v_call: TRBV2
j_call: TRBJ1-2
cdr3_nt: TGTGCCAGCAGTTCTCGGGACAGGGGGCCTGGCTACACCTTC
cdr3_aa: CASSSRDRGPGYTF

d_call: -
clone_size: few
v_call: TRBV6-6
j_call: TRBJ1-3
cdr3_nt: TGTGCCAGCAGTTACTCTCAGAGGGTAAAAGGAAACACCATATATTTT
cdr3_aa: CASSYSQRVKGNTIYF

d_call: -
clone_size: few
v_call: TRBV4-1
j_call: TRBJ2-5
cdr3_nt: TGCGCCAGCAGCCAAAGAACCGGGACTGGCGAGACCCAGTACTTC
cdr3_aa: CASSQRTGTGETQYF

d_call: TRBD2
clone_size: few
v_call: TRBV28
j_call: TRBJ2-7
cdr3_nt: TGTGCCAGCAGTTTATCGGGTCCCGCTAGCGGGACCGCCTACGAGCAGTACTTC
cdr3_aa: CASSLSGPASGTAYEQYF

d_call: TRBD1
clone_size: -
v_call: TRBV2
j_call: TRBJ1-2
cdr3_nt: TGTGCCAGCAGTGGGTCCCCGGGACAGGGGTCCGGCTACACCTTC
cdr3_aa: CASSGSPGQGSGYTF

d_call: TRBD1
clone_size: few
v_call: TRBV7-9
j_call: TRBJ1-2
cdr3_nt: TGTGCCAGCAGCTTAACAGGGGGAAACTATGGCTACACCTTC
cdr3_aa: CASSLTGGNYGYTF

d_call: TRBD2
clone_size: few
v_call: TRBV4-1
j_call: TRBJ2-1
cdr3_nt: TGCGCCAGCAGCCAAGATCCGGCTAGCGGAGACGGGTATGAGCAGTTCTTC
cdr3_aa: CASSQDPASGDGYEQFF

d_call: -
clone_size: -
v_call: TRBV7-9
j_call: TRBJ2-7
cdr3_nt: TGTGCCAGCAGCCGGAGCTCCTACGAGCAGTACTTC
cdr3_aa: CASSRSSYEQYF

d_call: -
clone_size: -
v_call: TRBV5-1
j_call: TRBJ2-2
cdr3_nt: TGCGCCAGCAGCCAATCGACAGGGAACACCGGGGAGCTGTTTTTT
cdr3_aa: CASSQSTGNTGELFF

d_call: -
clone_size: -
v_call: TRBV7-2
j_call: TRBJ1-1
cdr3_nt: TGTGCCAGCAGCCTAAGACAGAACACTGAAGCTTTCTTT
cdr3_aa: CASSLRQNTEAFF

d_call: -
clone_size: -
v_call: TRBV10-1
j_call: TRBJ1-1
cdr3_nt: TGCGCCACCGCACAGGCCTTGGGGACTGAAGCTTTCTTT
cdr3_aa: CATAQALGTEAFF

d_call: -
clone_size: -
v_call: TRBV7-9
j_call: TRBJ2-1
cdr3_nt: TGTGCCAGCAGCCTCCTGGGGGCCAATGAGCAGTTCTTC
cdr3_aa: CASSLLGANEQFF

d_call: -
clone_size: -
v_call: TRBV5-1
j_call: TRBJ1-5
cdr3_nt: TGCGCCAGCAGCCCCGGCGGCGGTTATCAGCCCCAGCATTTT
cdr3_aa: CASSPGGGYQPQHF

d_call: -
clone_size: -
v_call: TRBV5-6
j_call: TRBJ2-7
cdr3_nt: TGTGCCAGCAGCTTGGGTGGCAGGGCCTCCAGGGACGAGCAGTACTTC
cdr3_aa: CASSLGGRASRDEQYF

d_call: TRBD1
clone_size: -
v_call: TRBV5-1
j_call: TRBJ2-5
cdr3_nt: TGCGCCAGCAGCTCCGACAGGGGGAGGTGGACCCAGTACTTC
cdr3_aa: CASSSDRGRWTQYF

d_call: TRBD2
clone_size: -
v_call: TRBV5-1
j_call: TRBJ2-2
cdr3_nt: TGCGCCAGCAGCCCGCGGGCAGAAAGCTTAGCGGGGCCCGTGTTTTTT
cdr3_aa: CASSPRAESLAGPVFF

d_call: TRBD2
clone_size: -
v_call: TRBV4-2
j_call: TRBJ2-5
cdr3_nt: TGTGCCAGCAGCCAAGATGTGACTAGCGGGAGCCTTATATGGCCGGAGACCCAGTACTTC
cdr3_aa: CASSQDVTSGSLIWPETQYF

d_call: -
clone_size: -
v_call: TRBV27
j_call: TRBJ1-2
cdr3_nt: TGTGCCAGCAGTTTAGGCGGCTACCCCTATGGCTACACCTTC
cdr3_aa: CASSLGGYPYGYTF

d_call: -
clone_size: -
v_call: TRBV6-6
j_call: TRBJ1-3
cdr3_nt: TGTGCCAGCAGTTACCAGGGTGCTGGAAACACCATATATTTT
cdr3_aa: CASSYQGAGNTIYF

d_call: -
clone_size: -
v_call: TRBV2
j_call: TRBJ1-2
cdr3_nt: TGTGCCAGCAGTGAAGAACTCCCGGCGGGCTTC
cdr3_aa: CASSEELPAGF

d_call: TRBD1
clone_size: -
v_call: TRBV19
j_call: TRBJ1-2
cdr3_nt: TGTGCCAGTAGTATCTCGTCTACAGGGGGGTTTGGCTACACCTTC
cdr3_aa: CASSISSTGGFGYTF

d_call: -
clone_size: -
v_call: TRBV11-2
j_call: TRBJ1-4
cdr3_nt: TGTGCCAGCAGCTTAATAGCCCGTAGAGAAAAACTGTTTTTT
cdr3_aa: CASSLIARREKLFF

d_call: TRBD2
clone_size: -
v_call: TRBV6-1
j_call: TRBJ2-2
cdr3_nt: TGTGCCAGCAGCCGACTAGCGGGAGACACCGGGGAGCTGTTTTTT
cdr3_aa: CASSRLAGDTGELFF

d_call: -
clone_size: -
v_call: TRBV27
j_call: TRBJ1-1
cdr3_nt: TGTGCCAGCAGTCTAACTAGACAGAACACTGAAGCTTTCTTT
cdr3_aa: CASSLTRQNTEAFF

d_call: TRBD1
clone_size: -
v_call: TRBV7-2
j_call: TRBJ1-3
cdr3_nt: TGTGCCAGCAGCTTAGCACCGGGACAGGCTGGAAACACCATATATTTT
cdr3_aa: CASSLAPGQAGNTIYF

d_call: TRBD2
clone_size: -
v_call: TRBV4-2
j_call: TRBJ2-6
cdr3_nt: TGTGCCAGCAGCCTACCCTTAGGATCTAGCGGGAGGGCCATTGGGGCCAACGTCCTGACTTTC
cdr3_aa: CASSLPLGSSGRAIGANVLTF

d_call: TRBD1
clone_size: -
v_call: TRBV5-1
j_call: TRBJ1-2
cdr3_nt: TGCGCCAGCAGCTTGCAACAGGGGAGTTACTATGGCTACACCTTC
cdr3_aa: CASSLQQGSYYGYTF